What follows are 9 T cell receptor beta chains derived from one specimen sequenced in a study of T cells after yellow fever vaccination. TCRdb redid the calling of the 5' RACE reads with MiXCR, one entry per CDR3 protein. Of tens of thousands of distinct CDR3 sequences detected, 5% to 6.5% appear once; the ten largest clones hold around a third. The input for sequencing was PBMCs, either bulk or a sorted T-cell subset (CD4+, CD8+, memory, or dextramer-sorted; not recorded which), taken on the day of the yellow fever booster vaccination. Receptors originate from a man younger than 30 who received the YFV17D yellow fever vaccine.

This clonotype turned up a few times. The chain couples TRBV5-1 to TRBJ1-5; D is possibly TRBD1 (6 bases). CDR1 SGHRS and CDR2 YFSETQ come from the germline V gene. With 1 base removed from V and 3 bases from J, the gap between germline ends came to 11 bases. The CDR3 length is 15 residues. CDR3 DNA: TGCGCCAGCAGCTTGAGAGGGGGACACAATCAGCCCCAGCATTTT. It is translated as CASSLRGGHNQPQHF.

This clonotype was seen a few times. The chain carries TRBV12-3 or TRBV12-4 and TRBJ2-1; 9 nucleotides align to TRBD2. CDR3 length equals 15 residues. J was trimmed by 4 bases and V by 3 bases; bases with no gene match: 4. The CDR3 spells CASSFISGGYNEQFF. As DNA, the CDR3 is TGTGCCAGCAGTTTCATTAGCGGGGGATACAATGAGCAGTTCTTC.

On this clonotype itself: The junction shows a germline mismatch at one end, possibly a read error. The rearrangement joins TRBV6-2 or TRBV6-3 to TRBJ2-7; weak D call: TRBD1 (5 bases). CDR1 is MNHEY and CDR2 is SVGEGT in the germline V gene. This CDR3 spans 14 amino acids. The chain's CDR3 is CASSYFETVYAQYF. The CDR3 DNA follows: TGTGCCAGCAGTTACTTCGAGACAGTTTACGCGCAGTACTTC.

In this sample, this clonotype turned up many times. For the CDR3, the DNA is TGCGCCAGCAGCTTGGGATCAAGCTCCTACAATGAGCAGTTCTTC. It is translated as CASSLGSSSYNEQFF. The chain employs TRBV5-1 and TRBJ2-1; unclear D gene. The CDR3 runs to 15 residues. CDR1 is SGHRS, CDR2 YFSETQ, per germline. V lost 0 bases to trimming and J lost 0 bases, with 7 bases between them.

This clonotype was recorded at least ten times. V is TRBV15 and J is TRBJ1-1; a weak D match, TRBD1 (6 bases). The CDR3 is 15 amino acids. Trimming removed 0 bases at V and 6 bases at J, with 14 bases between. The germline CDR1 and CDR2 sequences are LNHNV and YYDKDF (reference sequence). CDR3 nucleotides: TGTGCCACCAGCAGAGATCTAGGGGGTGGGTCTGAAGCTTTCTTT. This codes for CATSRDLGGGSEAFF. Variable domain in full (rest from reference TRBV15 and TRBJ1-1): DAMVIQNPRYQVTQFGKPVTLSCSQTLNHNVMYWYQQKSSQAPKLLFHYYDKDFNNEADTPDNFQSRRPNTSFCFLDIRSPGLGDTAMYLCATSRDLGGGSEAFFGQGTRLTVV.

There are many counts of this clonotype. The chain recombines TRBV29-1 with TRBJ2-2; 10 bases match TRBD1. CDR3 size: 15 residues. The V and J ends lost 4 bases and 2 bases, in that order; junction bases with no gene match: 4. Germline V gene sequence: CDR1 SQVTM, CDR2 ANQGSEA. The CDR3 protein is CSVVGDRGNTGELFF. The CDR3 region has the DNA TGCAGCGTTGTTGGGGACAGGGGTAACACCGGGGAGCTGTTTTTT.

This clonotype appeared many times. J is TRBJ2-7 and V is TRBV3-1; 10 positions match TRBD2. V lost 0 bases, J lost 12 bases, and 8 bases stayed unmatched. CDR1 is LGHDT and CDR2 is YNNKEL in the germline V gene (reference sequence). There are 14 residues in the CDR3. CDR3 DNA sequence: TGTGCCAGCAGCCAAGATAGCGGGGGGCCTCGGGTGTACGTC. Amino acids: CASSQDSGGPRVYV.

The chain couples TRBV4-1 to TRBJ2-3; D is perhaps TRBD1 (5 bases). From germline, CDR1 is MGHRA and CDR2 YSYEKL. CDR3 size: 12 residues. The V gene lost 4 bases and the J gene lost 6 bases, with 8 bases spanning the gap. CDR3 amino acids: CASSPRVDTQYF. CDR3 nucleotide sequence: TGCGCCAGCAGCCCCAGGGTTGATACGCAGTATTTT.

This clonotype was observed many times. The chain employs TRBV7-2 and TRBJ2-7; D call uncertain. Trimming took 4 bases from V and 5 from J, leaving 15 bases between them. Germline V CDR1 and CDR2: SGHTA, FQGNSA. The CDR3 contains 14 residues. CDR3 DNA: TGTGCCAGCAGCTCGGCCGGGCTAGGTCACGAGCAGTACTTC. Translation gives CASSSAGLGHEQYF. The whole variable domain, filled in from reference TRBV7-2 and TRBJ2-7, reads GAGVSQSPSNKVTEKGKDVELRCDPISGHTALYWYRQSLGQGLEFLIYFQGNSAPDKSGLPSDRFSAERTGGSVSTLTIQRTQQEDSAVYLCASSSAGLGHEQYFGPGTRLTVT.